This T cell receptor (beta chain) was sequenced in a study of blood T cells in healthy people across ages. Study-level points and caveats: Naive and antigen-experienced cells could not be conclusively compared, given unsorted PBMCs. Observed TCR beta diversity per million T cells went down as age went up. This fall followed a roughly linear course with age.

Alongside a J-beta primer mix, a sample-barcoded 5' primer served in a second PCR lasting roughly 7 to 12 cycles. TCRdb processed the 5' RACE reads anew with MiXCR; each CDR3 protein has one entry. The data hold roughly 1 million distinct CDR3 sequences, with roughly 24% observed a single time. Germline values: CDR1 DFQATT, CDR2 SNEGSKA (reference sequence). The germline V and J ends were trimmed by 3 bases and 1 base, with 12 bases remaining between them. The CDR3 has 14 amino acids. This clonotype was observed a few times. As yet, its antigen is unknown. Separately, the same data were catalogued under a study of T cells of mothers and their children. From that study: The yield was over 8.5 million TCR beta CDR3 reads from each mother and around 2.9 million from each child. The authors identified no persistent microchimeric T cell clones.

This TCR came from a girl aged 2-9 years in good health. V is TRBV20-1 and J is TRBJ1-1; weak D call: TRBD1 (5 bases). Sequences were obtained from blood. The CDR3 DNA is TGCAGTGCTAGGTGGACAAGGACGAACACTGAAGCTTTCTTT. Translated: CSARWTRTNTEAFF.